The sequence of this T cell receptor beta chain was determined in a study of siplizumab effects on memory and regulatory T cells. The repertoire was sequenced with immunoSEQ multiplex PCR; TCRdb's copy has only in-frame clones and lacks some. The data contain around 110,000 clones, roughly 94% of them seen just once; the ten biggest clones take up roughly 1.7%. Findings and limits, study-wide: The authors could not assign a naive or memory phenotype to roughly 75-97% of proliferating CD4+ or CD8+ clones. The study did not confirm that proliferating Tregs from siplizumab cultures were suppressive. The mapping of alloreactive clones to unstimulated subsets covered only a minor fraction of them. Apparently key alloresponse contributors, naive T cells also seemed more diverse than memory cells.

The germline V gene has CDR1 KGHSH and CDR2 LQKENI. J gave up 7 bases and V 4 bases, and 4 bases lay outside the gene matches. This CDR3 contains 14 residues. Of note for this clone: Its antigen is as yet unknown.

J is TRBJ2-2 and V is TRBV18, with 9 bases lining up with TRBD1. Sequenced sample: non-Treg CD4+ T cells sorted from blood. This receptor was identified in a human donor in good health. CDR3 amino acids: CASSRTGVIGELFF. DNA for the CDR3: TGTGCCAGCTCACGGACAGGGGTGATCGGGGAGCTGTTTTTT.